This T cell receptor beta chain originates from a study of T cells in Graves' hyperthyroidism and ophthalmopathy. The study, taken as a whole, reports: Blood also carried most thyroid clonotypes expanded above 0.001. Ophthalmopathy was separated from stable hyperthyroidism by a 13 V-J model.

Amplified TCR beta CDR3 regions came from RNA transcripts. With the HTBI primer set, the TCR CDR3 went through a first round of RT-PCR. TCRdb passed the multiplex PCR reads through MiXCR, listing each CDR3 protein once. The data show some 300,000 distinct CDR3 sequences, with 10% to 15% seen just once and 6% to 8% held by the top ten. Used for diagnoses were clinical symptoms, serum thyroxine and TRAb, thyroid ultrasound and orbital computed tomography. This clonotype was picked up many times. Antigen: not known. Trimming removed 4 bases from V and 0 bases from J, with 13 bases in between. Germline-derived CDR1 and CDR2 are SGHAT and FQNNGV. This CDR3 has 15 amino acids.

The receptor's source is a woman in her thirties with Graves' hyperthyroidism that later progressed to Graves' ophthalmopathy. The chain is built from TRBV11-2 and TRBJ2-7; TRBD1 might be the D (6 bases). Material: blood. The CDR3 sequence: CASSSLGQSSYEQYF. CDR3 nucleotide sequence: TGTGCCAGCAGCTCTCTCGGACAGAGCTCCTACGAGCAGTACTTC.